Shown below are 17 T cell receptor beta chains from a single sample sequenced in a study of T cells in Graves' hyperthyroidism and ophthalmopathy. The source material, RNA transcripts, was used to amplify TCR beta CDR3 regions. Using the HTBI primer set, a first-round RT-PCR was run on the TCR CDR3. A single record per CDR3 protein comes from TCRdb applying MiXCR to the multiplex PCR reads. This sample yields some 560,000 distinct CDR3 sequences, of which 14% are seen a single time; about 15% belongs to the top ten. Source material: blood. The receptors were gathered from a woman aged 40 to 50 with Graves' hyperthyroidism.

This clonotype was observed a few times. No DNA is shown, since the ends of the CDR3 on it are uncertain; the CDR3 is the one TCRdb lists. The rearrangement joins TRBV12-5 to TRBJ1-1; no DNA check was done on the table's D call, TRBD1. Germline V gene lookup returns CDR1 LGHNT and CDR2 FRNRAP. The CDR3 length equals 15 residues, ends included. The CDR3 loop is CASGFLAGSDTEAFF.

This clonotype appeared many times. A read error is likely, as this CDR3 ends without the conserved phenylalanine or tryptophan. The rearrangement joins TRBV3-1 to TRBJ1-1, with unresolved D. This CDR3 has 14 residues. Trimming shortened V by 1 base and J by 1 base, and 7 bases separated the two germline ends. Germline V gene lookup returns CDR1 LGHDT and CDR2 YNNKEL (reference sequence). Written as DNA, the CDR3 is TGTGCCAGCAGCCAAGGGGAGAGGAACACTGAAGCTTTCCTT. It encodes CASSQGERNTEAFL.

The chain couples TRBV18 to TRBJ2-2; D not resolved. The CDR3 contains 18 residues. V dropped 1 base and J dropped 0 bases, with 15 bases sitting between them. Per germline, CDR1 KGHSH and CDR2 LQKENI. CDR3 sequence: CASSPRSIGDTNTGELFF. The CDR3 DNA sequence: TGTGCCAGCTCACCACGATCAATTGGAGATACGAACACCGGGGAGCTGTTTTTT. The full variable domain, its missing parts supplied by reference TRBV18 and TRBJ2-2, is NAGVMQNPRHLVRRRGQEARLRCSPMKGHSHVYWYRQLPEEGLKFMVYLQKENIIDESGMPKERFSAEFPKEGPSILRIQQVVRGDSAAYFCASSPRSIGDTNTGELFFGEGSRLTVL.

This clonotype occurred many times. The chain uses TRBV20-1 and TRBJ2-2, with no clear D. Germline CDR1 and CDR2: DFQATT and SNEGSKA (reference sequence). V shed 1 base and J shed 8 bases, with 8 bases lying between them. CDR3 length: 12 amino acids. The CDR3 region is CSARVWVGELFF. The CDR3 DNA reads as TGCAGTGCTAGAGTGTGGGTAGGGGAGCTGTTTTTT.

The chain is built from TRBV14 and TRBJ2-7; 15 bases match TRBD2. Germline CDR1 and CDR2: SGHDN and FVKESK. Unmatched junction bases numbered 5, after V lost 2 bases and J lost 0 bases. This CDR3 is 18 amino acids long. CDR3 nucleotides: TGTGCCAGCAGCCAATCAATGGGACTAGCGGGAGGCTCCTACGAGCAGTACTTC. Translation: CASSQSMGLAGGSYEQYF.

This clonotype was counted at least ten times. The rearrangement uses TRBV7-9 and TRBJ1-2; no definite D call. This CDR3 contains 11 residues. CDR1 is SEHNR and CDR2 is FQNEAQ in the germline V gene (reference sequence). Trimming stripped 3 bases from V and 4 bases from J, with 3 bases between. CDR3 sequence reads: CASSFTYGYTF. The DNA for the CDR3 is TGTGCCAGCAGCTTTACCTATGGCTACACCTTC.

This clonotype was seen only a few times. The chain uses TRBV2 and TRBJ2-2; tentatively, D is TRBD1 (6 bases). CDR1 and CDR2 from the germline V gene are SNHLY and FYNNEI. V was clipped by 11 bases and J by 3 bases, with 10 bases between them. The CDR3 extends over 12 amino acids. CDR3 sequence (DNA): TGTGCCTCCTGGACAGACACCGGGGAGCTGTTTTTT. Translating gives CASWTDTGELFF.

This clonotype was detected only a few times. This rearrangement joins TRBV5-1 to TRBJ2-2; 8 positions match TRBD2. With 5 bases clipped from V and 1 base from J, the junction kept 7 bases outside the gene matches. This CDR3 contains 16 residues. CDR1 is SGHRS, CDR2 YFSETQ, per germline. CDR3 loop: CASRSSGSWNTGELFF. CDR3 bases: TGCGCCAGCAGGTCCAGCGGGAGTTGGAACACCGGGGAGCTGTTTTTT. Filled out from reference TRBV5-1 and TRBJ2-2, the complete variable domain reads KAGVTQTPRYLIKTRGQQVTLSCSPISGHRSVSWYQQTPGQGLQFLFEYFSETQRNKGNFPGRFSGRQFSNSRSEMNVSTLELGDSALYLCASRSSGSWNTGELFFGEGSRLTVL.

This clonotype came up many times. V is TRBV20-1 and J is TRBJ1-1; unclear D gene. Trimming pared 5 bases from V and 4 bases from J, leaving 20 bases between. CDR1 DFQATT and CDR2 SNEGSKA come from the germline V gene (reference sequence). The CDR3 extends over 15 amino acids. Here the CDR3 reads CSAGFGGLGSTEAFF. CDR3 DNA sequence: TGCAGTGCTGGATTTGGAGGGCTCGGGAGCACTGAAGCTTTCTTT.

This clonotype appeared once. This chain links TRBV28 with TRBJ1-5; no reliable D call. V was trimmed by 6 bases and J by 3 bases, leaving 15 bases between them. CDR3 size: 15 residues. Per germline, CDR1 MDHEN and CDR2 SYDVKM. CDR3 in DNA: TGTGCCAGCAGCCCTCACCGGGCGATCAATCAGCCCCAGCATTTT. The encoded protein is CASSPHRAINQPQHF.

The chain couples TRBV20-1 to TRBJ2-2; weak D call: TRBD2 (6 bases). Between the trimmed V and J ends, which lost 0 bases and 6 bases, there was a span of 14 bases. Germline V gene data show CDR1 as DFQATT and CDR2 as SNEGSKA (reference sequence). The CDR3 contains 15 residues. DNA for the CDR3: TGCAGTGCTAGAGACTGGAGGGCAGGGTCCGGGGAGCTGTTTTTT. It codes for CSARDWRAGSGELFF.

This clonotype came up many times. The genes are TRBV9 and TRBJ2-7; tentative D call: TRBD2 (5 bases). Per the germline V gene, CDR1 is SGDLS and CDR2 is YYNGEE. The CDR3 runs to 15 residues. Between the trimmed V and J ends, which lost 0 bases and 2 bases, there was a span of 12 bases. As DNA, the CDR3 is TGTGCCAGCAGCGTAGGTAGCGCGCTAACCTACGAGCAGTACTTC. Its translation: CASSVGSALTYEQYF.

The chain links TRBV7-2 to TRBJ2-1; tentatively, D is TRBD1 or TRBD2 (5 bases each). Germline V gene data show CDR1 as SGHTA and CDR2 as FQGNSA. The CDR3 consists of 15 residues. With 1 base removed from V and 6 bases from J, the gap between germline ends came to 13 bases. The chain's CDR3 is CASSLEGEGCNEQFF. The CDR3 coding sequence is TGTGCCAGCAGCTTAGAGGGAGAGGGGTGCAATGAGCAGTTCTTC.

Many counts were recorded for this clonotype. This sequence joins TRBV28 and TRBJ2-7, with TRBD1 matching 10 bases. Trimming took 5 bases from V and 6 from J; bases not matched to a gene: 10. The CDR3 contains 15 residues. Per the germline V gene, CDR1 is MDHEN and CDR2 is SYDVKM. The CDR3 coding sequence is TGTGCCAGCAGTACACATGGACAGGGGGTCGGCGAGCAGTACTTC. It codes for CASSTHGQGVGEQYF.

J is TRBJ1-4 and V is TRBV28; D possibly corresponds to TRBD1 (5 bases). Between the trimmed V and J ends, which lost 3 bases and 2 bases, there was a span of 10 bases. Germline V gene data show CDR1 as MDHEN and CDR2 as SYDVKM. The CDR3 length is 15 residues. The CDR3 spells CASSLGLKTNEKLFF. The CDR3 nucleotides are TGTGCCAGCAGTTTGGGACTGAAGACTAATGAAAAACTGTTTTTT. Full variable domain (rest looked up from reference TRBV28 and TRBJ1-4): DVKVTQSSRYLVKRTGEKVFLECVQDMDHENMFWYRQDPGLGLRLIYFSYDVKMKEKGDIPEGYSVSREKKERFSLILESASTNQTSMYLCASSLGLKTNEKLFFGSGTQLSVL.

The chain uses TRBV3-1 and TRBJ1-1; 9 bases align to TRBD1. The germline V gene encodes CDR1 LGHDT and CDR2 YNNKEL (reference sequence). The length of the CDR3 is 15 residues. V dropped 2 bases and J dropped 1; count of bases not matched to a gene: 2. The CDR3 region has the DNA TGTGCCAGCAGCCAAAACAGGGGGCAGAACACTGAAGCTTTCTTT. Translation: CASSQNRGQNTEAFF.

Comments on this clonotype: A read error may explain this, as a much larger clone is one base away. The rearrangement links TRBV27 to TRBJ1-4, with 7 bases aligning to TRBD1. The germline V gene encodes CDR1 MNHEY and CDR2 SMNVEV (reference sequence). The CDR3 runs to 17 residues. The CDR3 bases are TGTGCCAGCAGTTCCTCGACAGGGAGGTTGGCTAATGAAGAACTGTTTTTT. Amino acid sequence: CASSSSTGRLANEELFF.